A single sample is the source of the 5 T cell receptor beta chains below, sequenced in a study of T cells in Graves' hyperthyroidism and ophthalmopathy. Template material for amplifying TCR beta CDR3 regions consisted of RNA transcripts. Primed by the HTBI set, a first-round RT-PCR was run on the TCR CDR3. TCRdb called the multiplex PCR reads again in MiXCR, with one record for every CDR3 protein. The sample consists of a few hundred thousand distinct CDR3 sequences, approximately 13% of them appearing once. The sequencing input was blood. Receptors originate from a woman in her forties with Graves' ophthalmopathy.

This clonotype has just a few counts. The chain uses TRBV27 and TRBJ1-1; no firm D call. The CDR3 consists of 13 residues. Germline CDR1 and CDR2: MNHEY and SMNVEV (reference sequence). Trimming took 2 bases from V and 1 from J, leaving 5 bases between them. CDR3 nucleotide sequence: TGTGCCAGCAGTTTAATTTCGAACACTGAAGCTTTCTTT. Amino acid sequence: CASSLISNTEAFF.

The chain recombines TRBV2 with TRBJ2-1; D could derive from TRBD1 or TRBD2 (7 bases each). Deletions cut 7 bases from V and 7 bases from J, with 11 bases between. The CDR3 is 12 residues long. Germline loops: CDR1 SNHLY, CDR2 FYNNEI. The CDR3 spells CASTGGGNEQFF. For the CDR3, the DNA is TGTGCCAGCACAGGGGGAGGGAATGAGCAGTTCTTC. The entire variable domain, with the rest obtained from reference TRBV2 and TRBJ2-1, is as follows: EPEVTQTPSHQVTQMGQEVILRCVPISNHLYFYWYRQILGQKVEFLVSFYNNEISEKSEIFDDQFSVERPDGSNFTLKIRSTKLEDSAMYFCASTGGGNEQFFGPGTRLTVL.

The chain has TRBV20-1 and TRBJ2-1, with 8 bases fitting TRBD2. The V and J ends lost 1 base and 9 bases, in that order; junction bases with no gene match: 5. CDR1 is DFQATT and CDR2 is SNEGSKA in the germline V gene (reference sequence). The CDR3 spans 13 residues. The CDR3 region has the DNA TGCAGTGCTAGAGTTGCGGGGGGAGGTGAGCAGTTCTTC. This sequence encodes CSARVAGGGEQFF.

The chain is built from TRBV12-3 or TRBV12-4 and TRBJ2-3; 7 positions agree with TRBD1. The junction had 4 bases not matched to a gene; V was cut back by 1 base and J by 9 bases. This CDR3 is built from 13 residues. This CDR3 reads CASSLGTGVTQYF. The CDR3 coding sequence is TGTGCCAGCAGTTTAGGAACAGGGGTGACGCAGTATTTT.

The chain couples TRBV20-1 to TRBJ2-2; possible D gene TRBD2, 6 bases. The ends were cut back, 3 bases at V and 4 bases at J, with 15 bases in the middle. The CDR3 sequence is 15 residues long. Germline lookup yields CDR1 DFQATT and CDR2 SNEGSKA (reference sequence). The CDR3 nucleotides are TGCAGTGCTAGCCCTCCGTGGGAGGTCACCGGGGAGCTGTTTTTT. It codes for CSASPPWEVTGELFF.